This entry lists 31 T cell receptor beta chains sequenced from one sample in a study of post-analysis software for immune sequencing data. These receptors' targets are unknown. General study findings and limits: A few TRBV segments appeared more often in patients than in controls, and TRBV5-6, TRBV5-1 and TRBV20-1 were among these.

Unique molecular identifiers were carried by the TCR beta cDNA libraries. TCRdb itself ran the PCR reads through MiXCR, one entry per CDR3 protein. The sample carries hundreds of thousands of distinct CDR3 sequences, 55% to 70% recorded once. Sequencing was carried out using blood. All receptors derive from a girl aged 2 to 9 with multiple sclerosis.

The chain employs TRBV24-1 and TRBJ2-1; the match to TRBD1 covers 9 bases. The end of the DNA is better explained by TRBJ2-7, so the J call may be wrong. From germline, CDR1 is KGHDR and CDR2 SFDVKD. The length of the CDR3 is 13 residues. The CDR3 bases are TGTGCCACCATGGGACAGGGAGGGAATGAGCAGTACTTC. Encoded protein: CATMGQGGNEQYF.

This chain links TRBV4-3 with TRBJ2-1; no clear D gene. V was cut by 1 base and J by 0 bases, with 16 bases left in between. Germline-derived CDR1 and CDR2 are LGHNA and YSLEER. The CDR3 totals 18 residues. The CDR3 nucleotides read TGCGCCAGCAGCCAAGCCCACCGTCCGCCATACTCCTACAATGAGCAGTTCTTC. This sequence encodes CASSQAHRPPYSYNEQFF.

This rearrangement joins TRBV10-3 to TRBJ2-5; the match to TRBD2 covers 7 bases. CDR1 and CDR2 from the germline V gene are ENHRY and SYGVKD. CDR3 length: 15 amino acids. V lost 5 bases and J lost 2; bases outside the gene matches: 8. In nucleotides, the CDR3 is TGTGCCATCAGTTCTAGCGGAGGCCCTCAAGAGACCCAGTACTTC. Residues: CAISSSGGPQETQYF.

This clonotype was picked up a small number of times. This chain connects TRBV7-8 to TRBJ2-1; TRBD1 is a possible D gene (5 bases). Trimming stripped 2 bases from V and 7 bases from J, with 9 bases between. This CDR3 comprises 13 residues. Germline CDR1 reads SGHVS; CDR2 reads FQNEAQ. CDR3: CASSLLTVNEQFF. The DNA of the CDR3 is TGTGCCAGCAGCTTATTGACAGTAAATGAGCAGTTCTTC.

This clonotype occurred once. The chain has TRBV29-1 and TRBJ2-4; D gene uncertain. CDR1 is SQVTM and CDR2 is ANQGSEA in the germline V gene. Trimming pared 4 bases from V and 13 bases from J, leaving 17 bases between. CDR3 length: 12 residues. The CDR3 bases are TGCAGCGTTGTAAAGAGCTCCTACGGGCAGTACTTC. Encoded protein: CSVVKSSYGQYF.

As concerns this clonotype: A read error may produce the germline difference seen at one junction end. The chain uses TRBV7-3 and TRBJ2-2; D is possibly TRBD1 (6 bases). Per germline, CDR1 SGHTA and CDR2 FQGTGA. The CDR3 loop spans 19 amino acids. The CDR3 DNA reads TGTGCCAGTAGCTTAATCCGACATCCGGGACACCGGAACACCGGGGAGCTGTTTTTT. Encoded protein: CASSLIRHPGHRNTGELFF.

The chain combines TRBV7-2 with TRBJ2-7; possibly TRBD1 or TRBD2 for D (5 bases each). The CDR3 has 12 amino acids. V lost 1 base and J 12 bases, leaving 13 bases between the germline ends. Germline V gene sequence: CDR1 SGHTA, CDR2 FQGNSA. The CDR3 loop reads CASSLVPGRWYF. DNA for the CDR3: TGTGCCAGCAGCTTAGTTCCGGGGCGCTGGTACTTC.

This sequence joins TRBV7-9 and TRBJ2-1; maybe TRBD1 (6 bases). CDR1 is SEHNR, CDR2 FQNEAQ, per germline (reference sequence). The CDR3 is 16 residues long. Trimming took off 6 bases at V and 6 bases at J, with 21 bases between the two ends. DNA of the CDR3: TGTGCCAGCAGTTTCGGTGGGGGCGTTGGGGTCAATGAGCAGTTCTTC. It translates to CASSFGGGVGVNEQFF.

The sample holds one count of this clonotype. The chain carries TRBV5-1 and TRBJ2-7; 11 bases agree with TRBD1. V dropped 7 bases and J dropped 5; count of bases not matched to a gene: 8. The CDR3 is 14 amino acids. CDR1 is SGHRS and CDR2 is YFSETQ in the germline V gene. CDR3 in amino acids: CASSDRGRGDEQYF. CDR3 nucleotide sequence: TGCGCCAGCTCGGACAGGGGGCGAGGGGACGAGCAGTACTTC. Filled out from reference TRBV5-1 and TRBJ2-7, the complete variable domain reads KAGVTQTPRYLIKTRGQQVTLSCSPISGHRSVSWYQQTPGQGLQFLFEYFSETQRNKGNFPGRFSGRQFSNSRSEMNVSTLELGDSALYLCASSDRGRGDEQYFGPGTRLTVT.

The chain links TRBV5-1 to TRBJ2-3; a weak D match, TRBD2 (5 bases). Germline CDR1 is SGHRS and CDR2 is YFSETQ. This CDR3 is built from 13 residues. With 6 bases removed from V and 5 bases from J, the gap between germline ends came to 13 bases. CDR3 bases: TGCGCCAGCAAGATTGAGGGCGTAGATACGCAGTATTTT. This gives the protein CASKIEGVDTQYF.

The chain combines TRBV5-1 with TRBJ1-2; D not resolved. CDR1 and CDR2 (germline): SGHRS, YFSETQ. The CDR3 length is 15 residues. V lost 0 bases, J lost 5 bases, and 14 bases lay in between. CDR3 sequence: CASSLGAGNAYGYTF. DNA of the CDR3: TGCGCCAGCAGCTTGGGGGCCGGTAATGCTTATGGCTACACCTTC.

The CDR3, as DNA: TGCAGCGTGGACACTAGGGGCTCCTACAATGAGCAGTTCTTC. Its protein product is CSVDTRGSYNEQFF. The V gene is TRBV29-1, the J gene TRBJ2-1; D could derive from TRBD1 or TRBD2 (5 bases each). Looked up from germline, CDR1 is SQVTM and CDR2 is ANQGSEA. V gave up 6 bases and J gave up 0 bases, with 12 bases separating them. The CDR3 covers 14 residues.

CDR3 protein: CASSYGRRQGGEKLFF. The CDR3 region has the DNA TGTGCCAGCAGTTACGGTCGACGACAGGGGGGTGAAAAACTGTTTTTT. The V and J genes are TRBV12-3 or TRBV12-4 and TRBJ1-4, with 9 bases aligning to TRBD1. The CDR3 spans 16 residues. J gave up 7 bases and V 4 bases, and 10 bases lay outside the gene matches.

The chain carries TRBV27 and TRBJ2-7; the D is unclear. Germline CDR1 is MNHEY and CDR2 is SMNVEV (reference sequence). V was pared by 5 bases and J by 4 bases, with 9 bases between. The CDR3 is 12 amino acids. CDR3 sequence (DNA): TGTGCCAGCAGTAATTTTCCTTACGAGCAGTACTTC. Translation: CASSNFPYEQYF.

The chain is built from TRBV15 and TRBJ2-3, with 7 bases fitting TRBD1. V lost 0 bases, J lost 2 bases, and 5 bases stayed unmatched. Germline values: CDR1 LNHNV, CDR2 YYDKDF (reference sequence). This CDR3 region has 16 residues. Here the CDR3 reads CATSRDPTGTTDTQYF. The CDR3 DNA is TGTGCCACCAGCAGAGATCCGACAGGGACCACAGATACGCAGTATTTT.

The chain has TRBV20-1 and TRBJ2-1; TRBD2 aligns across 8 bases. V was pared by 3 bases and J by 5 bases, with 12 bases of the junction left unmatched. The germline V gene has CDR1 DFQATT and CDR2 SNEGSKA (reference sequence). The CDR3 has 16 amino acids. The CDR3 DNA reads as TGCAGTGCTAGTGGGGCGGGAGGTTTGACCCACAATGAGCAGTTCTTC. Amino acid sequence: CSASGAGGLTHNEQFF.

CDR3 loop: CASSESGRAYNEQFF. The DNA for the CDR3 is TGTGCCAGCAGTGAAAGCGGGAGGGCCTACAATGAGCAGTTCTTC. J is TRBJ2-1 and V is TRBV6-1; 10 bases are a match to TRBD2. V was pared by 2 bases and J by 2 bases, with 0 bases of the junction left unmatched. Germline V CDR1 and CDR2: MNHNS, SASEGT. CDR3 length: 15 residues.

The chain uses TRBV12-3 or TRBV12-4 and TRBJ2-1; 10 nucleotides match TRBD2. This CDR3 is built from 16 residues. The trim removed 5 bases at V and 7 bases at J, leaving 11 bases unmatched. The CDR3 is CASSHRTSGLWNEQFF. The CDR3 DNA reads TGTGCCAGCAGTCACAGGACTAGCGGCCTTTGGAATGAGCAGTTCTTC.

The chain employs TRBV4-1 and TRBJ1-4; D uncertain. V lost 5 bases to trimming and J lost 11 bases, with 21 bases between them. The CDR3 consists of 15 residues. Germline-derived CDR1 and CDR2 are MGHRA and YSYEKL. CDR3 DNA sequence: TGCGCCAGCAGCTCAGACGTCCTCCCTGGAGGGAAACTGTTTTTT. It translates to CASSSDVLPGGKLFF.

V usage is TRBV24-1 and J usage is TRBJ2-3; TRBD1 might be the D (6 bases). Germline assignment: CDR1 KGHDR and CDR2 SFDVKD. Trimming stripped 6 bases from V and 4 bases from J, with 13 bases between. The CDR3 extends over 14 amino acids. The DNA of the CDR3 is TGTGCCACCAGTAGCCCACAGGGTCCAGATACGCAGTATTTT. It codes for CATSSPQGPDTQYF.

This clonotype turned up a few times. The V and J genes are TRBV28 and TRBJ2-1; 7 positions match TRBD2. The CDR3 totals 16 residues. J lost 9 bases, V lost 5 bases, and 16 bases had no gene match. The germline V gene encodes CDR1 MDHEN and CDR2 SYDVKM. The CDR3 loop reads CASSPRVRAGVSEQFF. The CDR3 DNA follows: TGTGCCAGCAGTCCAAGGGTACGGGCGGGAGTCTCTGAGCAGTTCTTC.

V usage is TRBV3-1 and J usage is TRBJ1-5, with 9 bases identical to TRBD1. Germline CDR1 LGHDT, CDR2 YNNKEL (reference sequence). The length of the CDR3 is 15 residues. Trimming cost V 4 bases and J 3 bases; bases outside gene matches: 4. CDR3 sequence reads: CASSRTGEANQPQHF. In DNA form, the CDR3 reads TGTGCCAGCAGCCGGACAGGGGAAGCCAATCAGCCCCAGCATTTT.

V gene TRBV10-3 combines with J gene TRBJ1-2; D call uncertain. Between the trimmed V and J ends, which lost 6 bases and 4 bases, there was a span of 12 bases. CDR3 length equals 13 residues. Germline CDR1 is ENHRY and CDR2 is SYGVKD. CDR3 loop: CAIRFEQSYGYTF. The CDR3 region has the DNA TGTGCCATCAGGTTTGAACAGAGCTATGGCTACACCTTC.

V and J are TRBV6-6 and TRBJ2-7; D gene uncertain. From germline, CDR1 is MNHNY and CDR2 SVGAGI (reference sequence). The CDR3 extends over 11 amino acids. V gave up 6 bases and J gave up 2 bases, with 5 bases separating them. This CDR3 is CASRATYEQYF. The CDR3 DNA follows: TGTGCCAGCAGGGCCACCTACGAGCAGTACTTC.

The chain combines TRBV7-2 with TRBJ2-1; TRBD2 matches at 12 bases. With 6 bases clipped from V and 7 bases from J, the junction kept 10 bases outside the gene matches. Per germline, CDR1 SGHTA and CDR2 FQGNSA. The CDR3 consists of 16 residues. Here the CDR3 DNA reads TGTGCCAGCAGGTCTAGCGGGGGGGCGGGGATTAATGAGCAGTTCTTC. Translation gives CASRSSGGAGINEQFF.

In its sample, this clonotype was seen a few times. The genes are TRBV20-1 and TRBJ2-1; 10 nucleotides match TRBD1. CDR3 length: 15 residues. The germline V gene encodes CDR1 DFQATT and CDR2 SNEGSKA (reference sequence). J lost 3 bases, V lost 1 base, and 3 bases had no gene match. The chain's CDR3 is CSARVRDRGYNEQFF. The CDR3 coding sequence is TGCAGTGCTAGAGTCCGGGACAGGGGCTACAATGAGCAGTTCTTC.

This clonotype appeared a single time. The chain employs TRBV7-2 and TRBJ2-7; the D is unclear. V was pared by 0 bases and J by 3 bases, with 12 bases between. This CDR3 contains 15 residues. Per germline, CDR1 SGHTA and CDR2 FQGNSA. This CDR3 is CASSLAPRLSYEQYF. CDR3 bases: TGTGCCAGCAGCTTAGCTCCTCGACTCAGCTACGAGCAGTACTTC.

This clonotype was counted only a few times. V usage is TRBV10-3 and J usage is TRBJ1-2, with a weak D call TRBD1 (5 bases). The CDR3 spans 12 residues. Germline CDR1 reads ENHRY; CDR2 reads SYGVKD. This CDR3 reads CAIGGTGYGYTF. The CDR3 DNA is TGTGCGATCGGCGGGACTGGCTATGGCTACACCTTC.

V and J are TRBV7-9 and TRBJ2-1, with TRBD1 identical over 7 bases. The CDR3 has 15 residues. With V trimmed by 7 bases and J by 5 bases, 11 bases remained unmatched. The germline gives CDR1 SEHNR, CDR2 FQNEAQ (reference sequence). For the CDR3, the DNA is TGTGCCAGCACTATTCCGGGACAGAGGGACAATGAGCAGTTCTTC. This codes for CASTIPGQRDNEQFF.

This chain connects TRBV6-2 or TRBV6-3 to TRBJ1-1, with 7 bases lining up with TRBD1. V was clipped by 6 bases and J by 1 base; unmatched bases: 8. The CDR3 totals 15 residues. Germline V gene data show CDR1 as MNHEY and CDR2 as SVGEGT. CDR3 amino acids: CASSGDRAGNTEAFF. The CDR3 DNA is TGTGCCAGCAGCGGCGACAGGGCTGGGAACACTGAAGCTTTCTTT.

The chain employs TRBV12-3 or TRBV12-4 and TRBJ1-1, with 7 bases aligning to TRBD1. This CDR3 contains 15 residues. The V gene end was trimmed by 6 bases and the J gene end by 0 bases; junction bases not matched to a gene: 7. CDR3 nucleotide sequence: TGTGCCAGCAGCGAACGACAGGGTATGAACACTGAAGCTTTCTTT. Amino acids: CASSERQGMNTEAFF.